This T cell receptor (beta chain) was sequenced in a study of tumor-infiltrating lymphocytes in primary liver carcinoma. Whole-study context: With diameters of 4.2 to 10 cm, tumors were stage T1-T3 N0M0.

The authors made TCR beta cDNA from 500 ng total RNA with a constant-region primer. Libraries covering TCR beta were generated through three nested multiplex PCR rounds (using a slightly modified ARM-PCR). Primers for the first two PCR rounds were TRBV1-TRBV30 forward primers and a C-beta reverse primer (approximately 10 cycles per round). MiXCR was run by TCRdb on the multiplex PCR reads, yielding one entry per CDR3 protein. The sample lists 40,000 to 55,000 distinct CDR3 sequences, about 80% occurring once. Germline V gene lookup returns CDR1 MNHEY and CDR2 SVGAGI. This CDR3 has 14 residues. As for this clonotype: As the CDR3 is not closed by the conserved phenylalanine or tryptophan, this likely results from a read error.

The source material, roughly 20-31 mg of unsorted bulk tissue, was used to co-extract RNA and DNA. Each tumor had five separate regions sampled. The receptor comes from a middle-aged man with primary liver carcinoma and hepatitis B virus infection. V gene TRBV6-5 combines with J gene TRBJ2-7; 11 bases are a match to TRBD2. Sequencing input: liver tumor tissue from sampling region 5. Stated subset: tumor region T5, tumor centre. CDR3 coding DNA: TGTGTCAGCAGGGGACTAGCGGACGTCTACGAGCAGTACTCC. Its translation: CVSRGLADVYEQYS.